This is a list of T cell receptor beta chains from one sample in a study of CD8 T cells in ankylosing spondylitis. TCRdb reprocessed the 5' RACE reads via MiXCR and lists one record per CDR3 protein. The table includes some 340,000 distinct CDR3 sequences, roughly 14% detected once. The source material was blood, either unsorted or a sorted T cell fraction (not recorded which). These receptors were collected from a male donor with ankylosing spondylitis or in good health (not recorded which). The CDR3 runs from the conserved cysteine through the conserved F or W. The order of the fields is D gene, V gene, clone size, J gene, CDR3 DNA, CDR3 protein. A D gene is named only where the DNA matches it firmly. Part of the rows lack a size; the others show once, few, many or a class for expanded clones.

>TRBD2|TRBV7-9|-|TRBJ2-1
TGTGCCAGCAGCCCCCATAGCGGGTACTTGAATGAGCAGTTCTTC
CASSPHSGYLNEQFF
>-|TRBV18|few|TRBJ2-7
TGTGCCAGCTCACCAGGGATAACGCTGTCCGAGCAGTACTTC
CASSPGITLSEQYF
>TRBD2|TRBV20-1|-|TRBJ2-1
TGCAGTGCTGGAGCGGGACTCTACAATGAGCAGTTCTTC
CSAGAGLYNEQFF
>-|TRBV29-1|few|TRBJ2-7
TGCAGCGTTGAAGATCAGGTCTCCTACGAGCAGTACTTC
CSVEDQVSYEQYF
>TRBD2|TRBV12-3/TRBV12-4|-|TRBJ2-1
TGTGCCAGCAGCTTGCGGGGGGCGGGGAATGAGCAGTTCTTC
CASSLRGAGNEQFF
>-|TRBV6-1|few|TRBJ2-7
TGTGCCATCTCAAGCGTAAACTCCTACGAGCAGTACTTC
CAISSVNSYEQYF
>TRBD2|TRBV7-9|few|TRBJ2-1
TGTGCCAGCAGCCGGGGGGGGCCCTCCTACAATGAGCAGTTCTTC
CASSRGGPSYNEQFF
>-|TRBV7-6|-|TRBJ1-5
TGTGCCAGCAGCTTAGAAGCGTCTCAGCCCCAGCATTTT
CASSLEASQPQHF
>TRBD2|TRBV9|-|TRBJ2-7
TGTGCCAGCAGCCCGGGACTAGCGGGAGGAGGTGAGCAGTACTTC
CASSPGLAGGGEQYF
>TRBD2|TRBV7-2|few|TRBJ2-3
TGTGCCAGCAGCTTATATTCTATGACTAGCGGGGGCCATACGCAGTATTTT
CASSLYSMTSGGHTQYF
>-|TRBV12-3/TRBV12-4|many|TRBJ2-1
TGTGCCAGCGATAAGGAGGGATACAATGAGCAGTTCTTC
CASDKEGYNEQFF
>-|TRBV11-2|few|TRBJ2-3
TGTGCCAGCAGCCTCCTAGGACCAAACACAGATACGCAGTATTTT
CASSLLGPNTDTQYF
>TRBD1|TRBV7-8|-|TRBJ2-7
TGTGCCAGCAGCTCTCGGGACAGCTCCTACGAGCAGTACTTC
CASSSRDSSYEQYF
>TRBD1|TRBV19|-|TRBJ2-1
TGTGCCAGTAAGGGGGACAGGGGTTACAATGAGCAGTTCTTC
CASKGDRGYNEQFF
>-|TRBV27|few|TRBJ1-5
TGTGCCAGCAGAAAGGGTTACAATCAGCCCCAGCATTTT
CASRKGYNQPQHF
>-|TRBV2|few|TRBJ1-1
TGTGCCAGCAGTGAAGAGGCGAACACTGAAGCTTTCTTT
CASSEEANTEAFF
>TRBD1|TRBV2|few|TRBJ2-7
TGTGCCAGCACGGGACAGGGATACGAGCAGTACTTC
CASTGQGYEQYF
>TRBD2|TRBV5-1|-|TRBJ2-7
TGCGCCAGCAGCTTCGGTCCTAGCGGCTCCTACGAGCAGTACTTC
CASSFGPSGSYEQYF
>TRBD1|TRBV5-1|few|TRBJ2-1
TGCGCCAGCACACACGGGACAGGGGTCAATGAGCAGTTCTTC
CASTHGTGVNEQFF
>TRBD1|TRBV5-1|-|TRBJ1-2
TGCGCCAGCAGCTTTCCGGGACAGGGCTATGGCTACACCTTC
CASSFPGQGYGYTF
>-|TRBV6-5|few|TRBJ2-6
TGTGCCAGCAGTTACTCGTGGTCCTCTGGGGCCAACGTCCTGACTTTC
CASSYSWSSGANVLTF
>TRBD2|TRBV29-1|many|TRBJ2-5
TGCAGCGTTGAAACCGGGAGGGAGACCCAGTACTTC
CSVETGRETQYF
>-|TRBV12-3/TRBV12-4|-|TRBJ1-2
TGTGCCATCCGTAGGGCAGGAAGGCTTTCCTATGGCTACACCTTC
CAIRRAGRLSYGYTF
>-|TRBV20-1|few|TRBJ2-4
TGCAGTGCTAGAGGAAGGGGGGCGAACATTCAGTACTTC
CSARGRGANIQYF
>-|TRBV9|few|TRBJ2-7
TGTGCCAGCAGCGTAGGGCGGTGGGGGTACGAGCAGTACTTC
CASSVGRWGYEQYF
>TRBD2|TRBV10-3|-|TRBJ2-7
TGTGCCATCAGTGAGTCCTTGACCGGGACTACCCTAGGTTACGAGCAGTACTTC
CAISESLTGTTLGYEQYF
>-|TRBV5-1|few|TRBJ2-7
TGCGCCAGCGCCTATCGGGCCCAGGGAGAGGAGCAGTACTTC
CASAYRAQGEEQYF
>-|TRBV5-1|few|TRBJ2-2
TGCGCCAGCAGCCCCTCGGGGCAGGGTAGAACCGGGGAGCTGTTTTTT
CASSPSGQGRTGELFF
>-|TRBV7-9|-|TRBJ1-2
TGTGCCAGCAGCTTAGACGTTGGGGGATTAAGGGTTAACACCTTC
CASSLDVGGLRVNTF
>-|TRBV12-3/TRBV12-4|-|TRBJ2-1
TGTGCCAGCAGTTTAGACACGGGTTCCTACAATGAGCAGTTCTTC
CASSLDTGSYNEQFF
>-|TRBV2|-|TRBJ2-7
TGTGCCAGCACGACGGCCTACGAGCAGTACTTC
CASTTAYEQYF
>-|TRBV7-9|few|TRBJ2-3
TGTGCCAGCAGTCCCGTCGGCCCGAGGGATACGCAGTATTTT
CASSPVGPRDTQYF
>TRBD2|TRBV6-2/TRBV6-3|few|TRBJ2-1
TGTGCCAGCACCACAGCGGGAACCCCTCAGGGGCAGTTCTTC
CASTTAGTPQGQFF
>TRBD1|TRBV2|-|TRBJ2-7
TGTGCCAGCAGTGTCGACAGGGGGCGCGGCGAGCAGTACTTC
CASSVDRGRGEQYF
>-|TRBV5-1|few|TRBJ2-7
TGCGCCAGCAGCTGGCTGACAGGTAGGGAGCAGTACTTC
CASSWLTGREQYF
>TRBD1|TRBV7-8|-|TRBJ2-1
TGTGCCAGCAGCTGGCTCAGGACAGGGAAGAATGAGCAGTTCTTC
CASSWLRTGKNEQFF
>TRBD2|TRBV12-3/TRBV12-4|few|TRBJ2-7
TGTGCCAGCAGTTTAGCCGGACTAGCCTCCTACGAGCAGTACTTC
CASSLAGLASYEQYF
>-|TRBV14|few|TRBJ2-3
TGTGCCAGCAGCCGGGGGTTCACAGATACGCAGTATTTT
CASSRGFTDTQYF
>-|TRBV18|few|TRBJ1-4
TGTGCCAGCTCACCGGGGGGATCCGCAACTAATGAAAAACTGTTTTTT
CASSPGGSATNEKLFF
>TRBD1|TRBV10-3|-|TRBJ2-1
TGTGCCATCAGGGGTCAGGGGGAAAAAAATGAGCAGTTCTTC
CAIRGQGEKNEQFF
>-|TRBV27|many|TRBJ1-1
TGTGCCAGCAGCCCCACAGGGCTCCGCACTGAAGCTTTCTTT
CASSPTGLRTEAFF
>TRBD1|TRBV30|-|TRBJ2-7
TGTGCCTGGAGTCAGGACAGGGGTGCCTACGAGCAGTACTTC
CAWSQDRGAYEQYF
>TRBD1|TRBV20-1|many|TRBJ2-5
TGCAGTGCAAGCGGACAGGGGAGACAGGTGGAGACCCAGTACTTC
CSASGQGRQVETQYF
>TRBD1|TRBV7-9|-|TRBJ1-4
TGTGCCAGCAGCCCCGGGACAGGGAGTGAAAAACTGTTTTTT
CASSPGTGSEKLFF
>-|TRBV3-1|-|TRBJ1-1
TGTGCCAGCAGCCCACCTACCCTGAACACTGAAGCTTTCTTT
CASSPPTLNTEAFF
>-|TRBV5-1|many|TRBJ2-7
TGTGCCAGCAGCTTAGACTGGAGCTCCTACGAGCAGTACTTC
CASSLDWSSYEQYF
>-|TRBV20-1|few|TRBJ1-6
TGCAGTGCTAGCGGTGGTAATAATTCACCCCTCCACTTT
CSASGGNNSPLHF
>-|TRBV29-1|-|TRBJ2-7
TGCAGCGTTGGGTCCAGCTCCTACGAGCAGTACTTC
CSVGSSSYEQYF
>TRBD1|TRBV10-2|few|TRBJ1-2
TGCGCCAGCAGTGAGAGGCAGGGGGTGGAGGTGAACTATGGCTACACCTTC
CASSERQGVEVNYGYTF
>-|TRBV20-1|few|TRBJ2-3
TGCAGTGCCCCAATAGCGGTCCGGGATACGCAGTATTTT
CSAPIAVRDTQYF
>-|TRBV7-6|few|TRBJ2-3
TGTGCCAGCAGCTTACGAAGCGGGAGCACAGATACGCAGTATTTT
CASSLRSGSTDTQYF
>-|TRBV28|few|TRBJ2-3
TGTGCCAGCAGTCCGGACAGAGGCGCAGATACGCAGTATTTT
CASSPDRGADTQYF
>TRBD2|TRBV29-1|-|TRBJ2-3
TGCAGCGCCCTAAGGGGGGCGGGGGGCCCGGATACGCAGTATTTT
CSALRGAGGPDTQYF
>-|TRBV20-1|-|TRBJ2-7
TGCAGTGCTAGAGGAGCGTGGGCATGGGACGAGCAGTACTTC
CSARGAWAWDEQYF